This T cell receptor (beta chain) emerged from a study of blood T cell repertoires in COVID-19. Study as a whole: The analysed material was cDNA or gDNA that came from T cells, B-cell-depleted T cells, or PBMCs.

Authors' methods: Amplification of reference gene primers was used by the study to estimate nucleated cell counts. Measured with immunoSEQ multiplex PCR; TCRdb has only the in-frame clones, and not every one. D and trimming come from the DNA, and the V and J calls and clone size come from that table. The table has 100,000 to 140,000 clones, about three quarters seen once. CDR1 and CDR2 (germline): SGHAT, FQNNGV. The CDR3 spans 14 residues. The V and J ends lost 5 bases and 6 bases respectively, with 14 bases between them. The chain recombines TRBV11-2 with TRBJ1-5; maybe TRBD1 (5 bases). Sequencing input: peripheral blood. The receptor was isolated from a man in his sixties or seventies with acute or convalescent COVID-19. CDR3 loop: CASSVRGTGQPQHF. CDR3 in DNA: TGTGCCAGCAGCGTCCGGGGGACCGGTCAGCCCCAGCATTTT.